This T cell receptor beta chain emerged from a study of blood T cell repertoires in COVID-19. This table comes from immunoSEQ multiplex PCR, and its TCRdb copy is limited to in-frame clones, with some not included. Of 310,000 or so clones in the sample, 87% are singletons; the top ten hold 1%. CDR1 is SNHLY and CDR2 is FYNNEI in the germline V gene. The CDR3 spans 14 residues. Losses at the gene ends were 7 bases for V and 3 bases for J; bases not matched to a gene: 9. The sequence was obtained from a man aged 45-65 years with active or convalescent COVID-19. What was sequenced was peripheral blood. The J gene is TRBJ2-7, the V gene TRBV2, with 7 bases fitting TRBD2. In DNA form, the CDR3 reads TGTGCCAGCACCCCCCGGAGCGGGAACTACGAGCAGTACTTC. This gives the protein CASTPRSGNYEQYF.